The TCR beta chain described here comes from a study of blood T cell repertoires in COVID-19. In the study overall: Collection of acute and convalescent COVID-19 samples took place in the United States, Italy and Spain. T cells, B-cell-depleted T cells, or PBMCs provided the cDNA or gDNA that served as material.

Trimming cost V 3 bases and J 9 bases, with 17 bases left between them. The V gene's germline CDR1 is MNHEY and CDR2 SVGAGI. The CDR3 runs 15 residues. Libraries were prepared by immunoSEQ multiplex PCR; TCRdb keeps only in-frame clonotypes and omits some of them. This table holds 150,000 or so clones, approximately 88% found once. Input material: peripheral blood. V is TRBV6-5 and J is TRBJ2-2; tentatively, D is TRBD2 (6 bases). This TCR was recovered from a woman aged 55-69 years with acute or convalescent COVID-19. The CDR3 here is CASSYGGSSFRELFF. The DNA for the CDR3 is TGTGCCAGCAGTTATGGAGGGTCGTCTTTCCGGGAGCTGTTTTTT.